This T cell receptor (beta chain) comes out of a study of T cell responses to AZD1222 COVID-19 vaccine. General observations from the study: Per reports, nearly half of all spike-specific TCRs target regions that are unmutated in variants. The span of vaccine-associated CD4 TCRs extended across spike, with dominance at 160-218 and 743-854. Repertoires in all cases were sampled only once the peak T cell response had passed.

The CDR3 is 11 residues long. V shed 5 bases and J shed 1 base, with 2 bases lying between them. Germline assignment: CDR1 SGHVS and CDR2 FNYEAQ. This table comes from immunoSEQ multiplex PCR, and its TCRdb copy is limited to in-frame clones, with some not included. The sample carries some 120,000 clones, approximately 85% recorded once. This clone has just a few counts. Its cognate antigen is unknown. The sequencing here drew on peripheral blood, taken on day 0 of AZD1222 vaccination. The TCR was taken from an adult in good health. J is TRBJ2-5 and V is TRBV7-6; no reliable D call. CDR3 loop: CASSVQETQYF. As DNA, the CDR3 is TGTGCCAGCAGCGTCCAAGAGACCCAGTACTTC. The whole variable domain, remainder taken from reference TRBV7-6 and TRBJ2-5, is GAGVSQSPRYKVTKRGQDVALRCDPISGHVSLYWYRQALGQGPEFLTYFNYEAQQDKSGLPNDRFSAERPEGSISTLTIQRTEQRDSAMYRCASSVQETQYFGPGTRLLVL.